This T cell receptor beta chain was identified during a study of shared clonotypes between healthy human individuals. Whole-study findings and limits: Few donors restricted represented genetic and exposure-history diversity. Blood alone was sampled, and tissue repertoires likely differ.

In regard to this clone: The antigen remains unidentified.

The test was conducted at deep level. Profiled with immunoSEQ multiplex PCR; TCRdb holds only in-frame clones, not every one. The sample has around 700,000 clones; roughly 70% are singletons. This clonotype was obtained from a woman in her 30s in good health. The sequenced material came from memory CD4+ T cells sorted from blood. Noted subset: CD45RA-negative fraction.

The CDR3 DNA sequence: TGTGCCAGCAGGTCACAACCCGGGGTAGCGGGAGAACAGAGCACCTACGAGCAGTACTTC. Translating it yields CASRSQPGVAGEQSTYEQYF. The genes are TRBV28 and TRBJ2-7; TRBD2 agrees at 9 bases. Germline CDR1 reads MDHEN; CDR2 reads SYDVKM. V shed 6 bases and J 2 bases; nucleotides not matched to a gene: 23. The CDR3 sequence is 20 residues long.